A single sample is the source of the 14 T cell receptor beta chains below, sequenced in a study of cytomegalovirus exposure and HLA in healthy donors. PCR was performed using 60 Vbeta and 13 Jbeta primers. Assay used: immunoSEQ multiplex PCR; TCRdb lists only in-frame clones, some missing. The table has roughly 190,000 clones, about 10% seen once. Input material: PBMCs. These receptors all come from a woman aged 25 to 45 in good health and CMV-seropositive.

J is TRBJ2-1 and V is TRBV10-2, with 9 bases matching TRBD1. CDR1 WSHSY and CDR2 SAAADI come from the germline V gene. Trimming took 3 bases from V and 5 from J; bases not matched to a gene: 5. The CDR3 extends over 15 amino acids. The CDR3 coding sequence is TGCGCCAGCAGTGATGAGGACAGGGGAAACAATGAGCAGTTCTTC. Its translation: CASSDEDRGNNEQFF.

In its sample, this clone was seen a few times. The chain joins TRBV28 to TRBJ1-4; possibly TRBD1 for D (5 bases). Germline values: CDR1 MDHEN, CDR2 SYDVKM. The CDR3 is 15 amino acids. V was trimmed by 4 bases and J by 1 base, leaving 10 bases between them. The CDR3 region is CASSSPGGTNEKLFF. CDR3 nucleotides: TGTGCCAGCAGTTCCCCCGGGGGAACTAATGAAAAACTGTTTTTT.

This rearrangement joins TRBV10-3 to TRBJ2-4, with 10 positions matching TRBD2. The CDR3 runs 13 residues. Germline CDR1 and CDR2: ENHRY and SYGVKD. J lost 7 bases, V lost 6 bases, and 3 bases had no gene match. CDR3 loop: CAIRGTSANIQYF. DNA of the CDR3: TGTGCCATCAGGGGGACTAGCGCTAACATTCAGTACTTC.

The rearrangement uses TRBV5-4 and TRBJ2-5; TRBD1 aligns across 7 bases. From germline, CDR1 is SGHNT and CDR2 YYREEE (reference sequence). The V segment lost 4 bases and the J segment 2 bases; nucleotides outside the gene matches: 5. The CDR3 runs to 14 residues. This chain's CDR3 is CASSKGQTQETQYF. The CDR3 bases are TGTGCCAGCAGCAAGGGACAGACACAAGAGACCCAGTACTTC.

This clone was seen more than once but under ten times. Other DNA sequences of this sample code for an identical CDR3. The chain is built from TRBV2 and TRBJ2-7; 8 bases fit TRBD1. With 8 bases clipped from V and 2 bases from J, the junction kept 14 bases outside the gene matches. The CDR3 runs to 16 residues. Germline CDR1 is SNHLY and CDR2 is FYNNEI. The CDR3 protein is CASFRPRQGITYEQYF. The CDR3 region has the DNA TGTGCCAGCTTTCGCCCCCGACAGGGGATCACCTACGAGCAGTACTTC.

The rearrangement uses TRBV4-1 and TRBJ2-7, with 11 bases matching TRBD2. Germline CDR1 MGHRA, CDR2 YSYEKL. The CDR3 contains 16 residues. With 2 bases clipped from V and 3 bases from J, the junction kept 6 bases outside the gene matches. CDR3 nucleotides: TGCGCCAGCAGCCAACGGCGGACTAGCGGGTTCTACGAGCAGTACTTC. This translates into CASSQRRTSGFYEQYF.

This clone was detected only a few times. The J gene is TRBJ2-3, the V gene TRBV7-9, with D maybe TRBD1 (6 bases). Germline loops: CDR1 SEHNR, CDR2 FQNEAQ (reference sequence). The V end lost 7 bases, the J end lost 4 bases, and 12 bases lay between the germline ends. CDR3 length: 13 residues. The CDR3: CASNSQGPDTQYF. CDR3 DNA: TGTGCCAGCAACTCACAGGGTCCAGATACGCAGTATTTT.

Comments on this clone: The sample carries other DNA sequences with the same CDR3. V is TRBV9 and J is TRBJ2-7, with TRBD2 identical over 10 bases. V lost 3 bases to trimming and J lost 2 bases; unmatched junction nucleotides: 2. Germline V lookup: CDR1 SGDLS, CDR2 YYNGEE. The CDR3 spans 14 residues. CDR3 region: CASSASGRAYEQYF. The CDR3 nucleotides read TGTGCCAGCAGCGCAAGCGGGAGGGCCTACGAGCAGTACTTC.

The CDR3 here is CASSNGQGASGANVLTF. Written as DNA, the CDR3 is TGTGCCAGTAGTAATGGGCAGGGGGCAAGTGGGGCCAACGTCCTGACTTTC. The V gene is TRBV19, the J gene TRBJ2-6; 8 bases line up with TRBD1. The V gene end was trimmed by 4 bases and the J gene end by 3 bases; junction bases not matched to a gene: 8. From germline, CDR1 is LNHDA and CDR2 SQIVND (reference sequence). This CDR3 has 17 amino acids. Together with reference TRBV19 and TRBJ2-6, the CDR3 gives the full variable domain: DGGITQSPKYLFRKEGQNVTLSCEQNLNHDAMYWYRQDPGQGLRLIYYSQIVNDFQKGDIAEGYSVSREKKESFPLTVTSAQKNPTAFYLCASSNGQGASGANVLTFGAGSRLTVL.

V is TRBV10-1 and J is TRBJ2-1, with 14 positions matching TRBD2. Trimming at V came to 6 bases and at J to 7 bases, leaving 5 bases not matched to a gene. Per germline, CDR1 WNHNN and CDR2 SYGVQD (reference sequence). CDR3 size: 15 residues. The CDR3 sequence: CASSSGTSGSNEQFF. CDR3 DNA: TGCGCCAGCAGCTCCGGGACTAGCGGGAGTAATGAGCAGTTCTTC.

This clone was seen more than once but under ten times. The chain couples TRBV7-9 to TRBJ2-1; the match to TRBD2 covers 7 bases. Germline CDR1 is SEHNR and CDR2 is FQNEAQ (reference sequence). The CDR3 is 15 residues long. Germline trimming cut 3 bases from V and 4 bases from J; bases unmatched to any gene: 6. This CDR3 reads CASSFRGEGYNEQFF. CDR3 DNA: TGTGCCAGCAGCTTCCGGGGGGAAGGATACAATGAGCAGTTCTTC.

Only a few counts were recorded for this clone. The chain couples TRBV19 to TRBJ1-1; D remains ambiguous. The ends were cut back, 5 bases at V and 1 base at J, with 8 bases in the middle. This CDR3 has 13 amino acids. Germline lookup yields CDR1 LNHDA and CDR2 SQIVND (reference sequence). The CDR3 DNA reads as TGTGCCAGTAGTTATACGGGGAACACTGAAGCTTTCTTT. Its translation: CASSYTGNTEAFF.

The genes are TRBV6-1 and TRBJ2-5; a possible D gene is TRBD1 (6 bases). The V end was cut by 0 bases, the J end by 2 bases, with 10 bases between. The length of the CDR3 is 15 residues. Germline V gene sequence: CDR1 MNHNS, CDR2 SASEGT. CDR3 sequence reads: CASSEARGIQETQYF. The CDR3 DNA reads TGTGCCAGCAGTGAAGCCAGGGGCATACAAGAGACCCAGTACTTC.

The rearrangement links TRBV30 to TRBJ2-2; 8 bases are shared with TRBD2. Germline-derived CDR1 and CDR2 are GTSNPN and SVGIG (reference sequence). The CDR3 has 14 amino acids. Unmatched junction bases numbered 6, after V lost 4 bases and J lost 5 bases. The CDR3 nucleotides read TGTGCCTGGATATGGTCTAGCGGGACCGGGGAGCTGTTTTTT. This gives the protein CAWIWSSGTGELFF. Supplemented by reference TRBV30 and TRBJ2-2, the full variable domain reads SQTIHQWPATLVQPVGSPLSLECTVEGTSNPNLYWYRQAAGRGLQLLFYSVGIGQISSEVPQNLSASRPQDRQFILSSKKLLLSDSGFYLCAWIWSSGTGELFFGEGSRLTVL.